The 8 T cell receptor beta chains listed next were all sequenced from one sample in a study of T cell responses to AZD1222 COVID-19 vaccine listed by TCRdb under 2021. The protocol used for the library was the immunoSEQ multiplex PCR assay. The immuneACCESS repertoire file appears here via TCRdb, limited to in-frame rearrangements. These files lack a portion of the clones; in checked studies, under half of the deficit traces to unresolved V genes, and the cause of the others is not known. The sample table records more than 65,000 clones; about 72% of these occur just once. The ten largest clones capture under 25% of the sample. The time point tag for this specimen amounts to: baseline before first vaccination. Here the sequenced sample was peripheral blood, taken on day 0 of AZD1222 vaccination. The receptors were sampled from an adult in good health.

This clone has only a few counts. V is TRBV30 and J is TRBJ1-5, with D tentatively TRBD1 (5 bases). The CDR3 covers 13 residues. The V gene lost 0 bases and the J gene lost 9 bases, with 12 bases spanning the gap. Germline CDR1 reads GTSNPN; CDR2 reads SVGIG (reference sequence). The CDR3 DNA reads TGTGCCTGGAGTGTGACAGAACTTACGCCCCAGCATTTT. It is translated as CAWSVTELTPQHF.

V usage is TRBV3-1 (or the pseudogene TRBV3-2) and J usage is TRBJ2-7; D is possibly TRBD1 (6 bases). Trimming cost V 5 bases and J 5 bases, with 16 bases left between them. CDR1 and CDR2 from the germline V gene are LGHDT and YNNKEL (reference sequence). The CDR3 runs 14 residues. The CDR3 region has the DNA TGTGCCAGCAGCTTCGGACAGATCCTTGACGAGCAGTACTTC. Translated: CASSFGQILDEQYF.

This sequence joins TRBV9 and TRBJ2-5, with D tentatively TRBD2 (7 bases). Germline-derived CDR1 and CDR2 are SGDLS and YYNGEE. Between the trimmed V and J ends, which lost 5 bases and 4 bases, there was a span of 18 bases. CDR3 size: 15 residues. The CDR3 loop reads CASSGNRGAGETQYF. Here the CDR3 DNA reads TGTGCCAGCAGTGGAAATCGGGGGGCGGGAGAGACCCAGTACTTC.

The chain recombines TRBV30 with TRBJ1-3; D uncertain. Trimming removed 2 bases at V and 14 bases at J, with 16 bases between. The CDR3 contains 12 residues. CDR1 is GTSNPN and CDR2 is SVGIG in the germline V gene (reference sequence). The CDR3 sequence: CAWSRVGPELYF. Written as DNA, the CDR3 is TGTGCCTGGAGTCGGGTCGGGCCCGAGCTATATTTT.

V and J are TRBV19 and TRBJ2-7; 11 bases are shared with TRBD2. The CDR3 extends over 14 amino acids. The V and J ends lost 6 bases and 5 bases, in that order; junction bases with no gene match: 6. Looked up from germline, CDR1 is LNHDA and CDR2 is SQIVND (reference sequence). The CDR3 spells CASRPTSGKNEQYF. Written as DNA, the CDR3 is TGTGCCAGTAGGCCGACTAGCGGGAAAAACGAGCAGTACTTC.

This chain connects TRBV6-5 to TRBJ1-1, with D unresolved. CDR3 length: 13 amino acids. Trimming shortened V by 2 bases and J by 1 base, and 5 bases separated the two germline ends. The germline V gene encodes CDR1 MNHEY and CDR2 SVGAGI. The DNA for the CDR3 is TGTGCCAGCAGTTACAGGAGGAACACTGAAGCTTTCTTT. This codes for CASSYRRNTEAFF.

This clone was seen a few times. The CDR3 here is CASREGLSPHEQYF. The CDR3 DNA sequence: TGCGCCAGCCGGGAGGGACTCTCCCCCCACGAGCAGTACTTC. The V gene is TRBV10-2, the J gene TRBJ2-7; TRBD2 aligns across 8 bases. The CDR3 is 14 amino acids. V lost 8 bases, J lost 5 bases, and 11 bases stayed unmatched. Germline V gene lookup returns CDR1 WSHSY and CDR2 SAAADI.

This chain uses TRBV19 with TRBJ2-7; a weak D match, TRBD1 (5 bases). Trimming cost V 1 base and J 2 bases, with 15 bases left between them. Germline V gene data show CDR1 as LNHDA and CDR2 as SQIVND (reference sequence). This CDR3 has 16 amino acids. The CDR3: CASSIGGPGIPYEQYF. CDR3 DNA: TGTGCCAGTAGTATAGGTGGGCCAGGGATCCCCTACGAGCAGTACTTC. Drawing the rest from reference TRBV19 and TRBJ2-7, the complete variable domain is DGGITQSPKYLFRKEGQNVTLSCEQNLNHDAMYWYRQDPGQGLRLIYYSQIVNDFQKGDIAEGYSVSREKKESFPLTVTSAQKNPTAFYLCASSIGGPGIPYEQYFGPGTRLTVT.